One and the same sample provided the 27 T cell receptor beta chains below, sequenced in a study of vaccination and CD4 T cells after COVID-19. No antigen has been identified for these receptors. Treatment indicated: approximately nine-day PBMC culture with coronavirus spike peptide pools or control peptides (ViraFEST assay). The study sequenced cultured CD4+ T cell DNA using the Oncomine TCR Beta short-read assay. TCRdb independently ran MiXCR on the PCR reads; one entry per CDR3 protein. The sample records some 14,000 distinct CDR3 sequences, around a third being singletons. The specimen sequenced was cultured CD4+ T cells from blood. The receptors derive from a human donor with COVID-19.

This chain connects TRBV27 to TRBJ1-1, with TRBD1 identical over 9 bases. V lost 5 bases, J lost 0 bases, and 7 bases stayed unmatched. Germline loops: CDR1 MNHEY, CDR2 SMNVEV (reference sequence). This CDR3 contains 16 residues. The CDR3 is CASSPRGTGMNTEAFF. The CDR3 DNA sequence: TGTGCCAGCAGTCCCCGCGGGACAGGGATGAACACTGAAGCTTTCTTT.

Only a few counts were recorded for this clonotype. CDR3 DNA: TGTGCCAGCACCTGGGGCCCCCAACCCCTCCACTTT. Translation: CASTWGPQPLHF. The chain is built from TRBV25-1 and TRBJ1-6; a possible D gene is TRBD1 (5 bases). The CDR3 is made up of 12 amino acids. Germline CDR1 is MGHDK and CDR2 is SYGVNS. V lost 7 bases and J 12 bases, leaving 13 bases between the germline ends.

V usage is TRBV7-9 and J usage is TRBJ2-7, with D possibly TRBD2 on 6 matching bases. Germline CDR1 and CDR2: SEHNR and FQNEAQ (reference sequence). The V end was cut by 3 bases, the J end by 2 bases, with 8 bases between. This CDR3 spans 13 amino acids. CDR3 residues: CASSFSGPYEQYF. The CDR3 DNA reads as TGTGCCAGCAGCTTCAGCGGGCCCTACGAGCAGTACTTC.

The genes are TRBV21-1 and TRBJ1-4; TRBD1, the table's D call, lacks a check against the DNA. TRBV21-1 is a pseudogene segment. The CDR3 totals 16 residues. The CDR3 reads CASSKKDRDPNEKLFF. Written as DNA, the CDR3 is TGTGCCAGCAGCAAAAAGGACCGGGACCCTAATGAAAAACTGTTTTTT.

This clonotype counts as medium-sized. V gene TRBV7-2 combines with J gene TRBJ1-1, with 7 nucleotides matching TRBD1. V lost 4 bases, J lost 6 bases, and 8 bases stayed unmatched. CDR3 length equals 14 residues. From germline, CDR1 is SGHTA and CDR2 FQGNSA. The CDR3 sequence is CASSSRQGKSEAFF. The CDR3 DNA reads TGTGCCAGCAGCTCTAGACAGGGAAAATCTGAAGCTTTCTTT.

In this sample, this clonotype turned up a few times. The V call is TRBV19, the J call TRBJ1-2, with TRBD1 matching 12 bases. CDR1 and CDR2 from the germline V gene are LNHDA and SQIVND (reference sequence). The trim removed 4 bases at V and 8 bases at J, leaving 5 bases unmatched. The CDR3 runs 14 residues. The DNA of the CDR3 is TGTGCCAGTAGTACGGGGACAGGGGGCCGGGGCTACACCTTC. It specifies CASSTGTGGRGYTF.

The genes are TRBV5-4 and TRBJ2-3; D might be TRBD2 (6 bases). This CDR3 comprises 15 residues. Looked up from germline, CDR1 is SGHNT and CDR2 is YYREEE (reference sequence). With 4 bases removed from V and 3 bases from J, the gap between germline ends came to 15 bases. The CDR3 bases are TGTGCCAGCAGCCGCGGGGAGAGGAGGACAGATACGCAGTATTTT. It translates to CASSRGERRTDTQYF.

The DNA of the CDR3 is TGTGCCAGCAGCTTAGGGACAGGGCCCTACAATGAGCAGTTCTTC. This encodes CASSLGTGPYNEQFF. This chain joins TRBV7-2 and TRBJ2-1; 8 bases match TRBD1. Germline CDR1 reads SGHTA; CDR2 reads FQGNSA. The J segment lost 2 bases and the V segment lost 1 base, leaving 1 base of the junction unmatched. The CDR3 runs 15 residues.

Only a few counts were recorded for this clonotype. This chain joins TRBV6-1 and TRBJ1-4; D is unclear. This CDR3 spans 16 amino acids. Germline CDR1 reads MNHNS; CDR2 reads SASEGT. Deletions cut 6 bases from V and 2 bases from J, with 16 bases between. The CDR3 loop is CASSRPREATNEKLFF. The CDR3 coding sequence is TGTGCCAGCAGCCGGCCCCGAGAGGCGACTAATGAAAAACTGTTTTTT.

The V and J genes are TRBV25-1 and TRBJ1-6, with D perhaps TRBD1 (5 bases). Trimming took off 3 bases at V and 10 bases at J, with 10 bases between the two ends. Germline V lookup: CDR1 MGHDK, CDR2 SYGVNS. This CDR3 has 13 amino acids. CDR3 residues: CASSEAGRSPLHF. The CDR3 DNA reads TGTGCCAGCAGTGAGGCAGGGCGATCACCCCTCCACTTT.

CDR3 region: CASSLRNQPQHF. The CDR3 DNA is TGTGCCAGCAGCTTACGCAATCAGCCCCAGCATTTT. The chain joins TRBV5-8 to TRBJ1-5; D is uncertain. CDR3 length: 12 residues. Trimming took off 2 bases at V and 2 bases at J, with 2 bases between the two ends. Per germline, CDR1 SGHTS and CDR2 YDEGEE.

The gene calls are TRBV2 and TRBJ2-1, with 7 nucleotides matching TRBD1. The germline gives CDR1 SNHLY, CDR2 FYNNEI. This CDR3 comprises 12 residues. Trimming removed 8 bases from V and 8 bases from J; junction bases left unmatched: 6. This CDR3 reads CASSRGQDEQFF. CDR3 nucleotides: TGTGCCAGCTCGAGGGGGCAGGATGAGCAGTTCTTC.

This clonotype has a handful of counts. The CDR3 here is CASRDRGLNTGELFF. The CDR3 bases are TGTGCCAGCAGGGACAGGGGGCTGAACACCGGGGAGCTGTTTTTT. The V call is TRBV2, the J call TRBJ2-2; 11 bases agree with TRBD1. V gave up 6 bases and J gave up 1 base; unmatched junction bases: 1. From germline, CDR1 is SNHLY and CDR2 FYNNEI. CDR3 length equals 15 residues.

The chain recombines TRBV6-2 or TRBV6-3 with TRBJ2-1; 8 bases are shared with TRBD1. The V segment lost 5 bases and the J segment 4 bases; nucleotides outside the gene matches: 16. The CDR3 covers 18 residues. Germline V CDR1 and CDR2: MNHEY, SVGEGT. CDR3 in DNA: TGTGCCAGCAGTCCCTCATACCGACGGACAGGGATGTACAATGAGCAGTTCTTC. Its protein is CASSPSYRRTGMYNEQFF.

The gene calls are TRBV6-4 and TRBJ1-5, with TRBD1 matching over 9 bases. The germline V gene encodes CDR1 MRHNA and CDR2 SNTAGT. The CDR3 spans 16 residues. V lost 6 bases, J lost 2 bases, and 8 bases stayed unmatched. CDR3 sequence reads: CASRNTGGRGNQPQHF. The CDR3, as DNA: TGTGCCAGCAGGAACACAGGGGGCAGGGGCAATCAGCCCCAGCATTTT.

The rearrangement joins TRBV11-2 to TRBJ2-2; D uncertain. CDR1 and CDR2 (germline): SGHAT, FQNNGV. The CDR3 runs 13 residues. The V end lost 4 bases, the J end lost 8 bases, and 11 bases lay between the germline ends. The CDR3 region has the DNA TGTGCCAGCAGCTCCCAGTTTGCGGGGGAGCTGTTTTTT. This sequence encodes CASSSQFAGELFF.

V gene TRBV5-4 combines with J gene TRBJ2-5, with 10 bases fitting TRBD2. Germline CDR1 reads SGHNT; CDR2 reads YYREEE (reference sequence). The V and J ends lost 4 bases and 1 base, in that order; junction bases with no gene match: 1. There are 14 residues in the CDR3. The CDR3 sequence is CASSPSGGQETQYF. CDR3 sequence (DNA): TGTGCCAGCAGCCCTAGCGGGGGCCAAGAGACCCAGTACTTC.

This clonotype was recorded a few times. The chain links TRBV15 to TRBJ1-3, with D hard to call. Trimming shortened V by 2 bases and J by 0 bases, and 5 bases separated the two germline ends. Germline-derived CDR1 and CDR2 are LNHNV and YYDKDF (reference sequence). CDR3 length: 14 amino acids. In DNA, the CDR3 is TGTGCCACCAGCAGACCGAGCTCTGGAAACACCATATATTTT. As protein: CATSRPSSGNTIYF. Looking up the rest from reference TRBV15 and TRBJ1-3 gives the full variable domain: DAMVIQNPRYQVTQFGKPVTLSCSQTLNHNVMYWYQQKSSQAPKLLFHYYDKDFNNEADTPDNFQSRRPNTSFCFLDIRSPGLGDTAMYLCATSRPSSGNTIYFGEGSWLTVV.

Relative to its sample, this clonotype is medium-sized. The gene calls are TRBV6-1 and TRBJ1-5; D gene unclear. Germline V gene lookup returns CDR1 MNHNS and CDR2 SASEGT. V dropped 3 bases and J dropped 4 bases, with 7 bases sitting between them. This CDR3 comprises 13 residues. CDR3 loop: CASSESGNQPQHF. CDR3 nucleotide sequence: TGTGCCAGCAGTGAGAGTGGGAATCAGCCCCAGCATTTT.

The chain employs TRBV6-5 and TRBJ1-1; D is possibly TRBD1 (6 bases). The CDR3 loop spans 16 amino acids. Germline V gene lookup returns CDR1 MNHEY and CDR2 SVGAGI. Trimming took off 2 bases at V and 1 base at J, with 14 bases between the two ends. The CDR3 loop reads CASSYRYREGNTEAFF. DNA of the CDR3: TGTGCCAGCAGTTACCGATACAGGGAGGGGAACACTGAAGCTTTCTTT.

This clonotype has more than one count but fewer than ten. CDR3 region: CASFRKAEARETQYF. CDR3 sequence (DNA): TGTGCCAGCTTCCGGAAGGCCGAGGCCCGGGAGACCCAGTACTTC. V is TRBV7-3 and J is TRBJ2-5; D is uncertain. The CDR3 has 15 amino acids. V was trimmed by 8 bases and J by 5 bases, leaving 21 bases between them. Germline assignment: CDR1 SGHTA and CDR2 FQGTGA.

The rearrangement links TRBV18 to TRBJ1-6, with 8 bases lining up with TRBD1. CDR3 length: 15 residues. Germline loops: CDR1 KGHSH, CDR2 LQKENI. Trimming took 3 bases from V and 7 from J; bases not matched to a gene: 5. The chain's CDR3 is CASSPFGQGNSPLHF. CDR3 nucleotides: TGTGCCAGCTCACCTTTCGGACAGGGAAATTCACCCCTCCACTTT.

The chain links TRBV5-1 to TRBJ1-3; 7 bases line up with TRBD1. The trim removed 0 bases at V and 2 bases at J, leaving 2 bases unmatched. Germline V CDR1 and CDR2: SGHRS, YFSETQ. There are 15 residues in the CDR3. CDR3 protein: CASSLGTGAGNTIYF. CDR3 DNA sequence: TGCGCCAGCAGCTTGGGGACAGGTGCTGGAAACACCATATATTTT.

This clonotype has more than one count but fewer than ten. The V gene is TRBV7-9, the J gene TRBJ2-2; 8 bases align to TRBD2. V trimming: 1 base; J trimming: 6 bases; junction bases outside the gene matches: 7. The germline V gene encodes CDR1 SEHNR and CDR2 FQNEAQ (reference sequence). This CDR3 region has 16 residues. CDR3 DNA: TGTGCCAGCAGCTTAGGCGCTGGGACTAGAGCCGGGGAGCTGTTTTTT. It yields the protein CASSLGAGTRAGELFF.

The V gene is TRBV6-5, the J gene TRBJ1-1; TRBD1 is a possible D gene (5 bases). Germline CDR1 and CDR2: MNHEY and SVGAGI. The CDR3 length is 14 residues. Trimming cost V 4 bases and J 1 base, with 10 bases left between them. CDR3 amino acids: CASSSPTGNTEAFF. CDR3 nucleotides: TGTGCCAGCAGTTCCCCAACAGGGAACACTGAAGCTTTCTTT.

Only a few counts were recorded for this clonotype. V usage is TRBV7-6 and J usage is TRBJ1-1; D ambiguous. Trimming pared 2 bases from V and 1 base from J, leaving 5 bases between. This CDR3 contains 13 residues. Germline lookup yields CDR1 SGHVS and CDR2 FNYEAQ. In nucleotides, the CDR3 is TGTGCCAGCAGCTTACAGGAGAACACTGAAGCTTTCTTT. Residues: CASSLQENTEAFF.

The gene calls are TRBV5-8 and TRBJ1-5; D gene uncertain. The V gene's germline CDR1 is SGHTS and CDR2 YDEGEE. Trimming stripped 0 bases from V and 4 bases from J, with 8 bases between. The CDR3 contains 14 residues. The CDR3 coding sequence is TGTGCCAGCAGCTTGGCTGCAGAAAATCAGCCCCAGCATTTT. Translating gives CASSLAAENQPQHF.